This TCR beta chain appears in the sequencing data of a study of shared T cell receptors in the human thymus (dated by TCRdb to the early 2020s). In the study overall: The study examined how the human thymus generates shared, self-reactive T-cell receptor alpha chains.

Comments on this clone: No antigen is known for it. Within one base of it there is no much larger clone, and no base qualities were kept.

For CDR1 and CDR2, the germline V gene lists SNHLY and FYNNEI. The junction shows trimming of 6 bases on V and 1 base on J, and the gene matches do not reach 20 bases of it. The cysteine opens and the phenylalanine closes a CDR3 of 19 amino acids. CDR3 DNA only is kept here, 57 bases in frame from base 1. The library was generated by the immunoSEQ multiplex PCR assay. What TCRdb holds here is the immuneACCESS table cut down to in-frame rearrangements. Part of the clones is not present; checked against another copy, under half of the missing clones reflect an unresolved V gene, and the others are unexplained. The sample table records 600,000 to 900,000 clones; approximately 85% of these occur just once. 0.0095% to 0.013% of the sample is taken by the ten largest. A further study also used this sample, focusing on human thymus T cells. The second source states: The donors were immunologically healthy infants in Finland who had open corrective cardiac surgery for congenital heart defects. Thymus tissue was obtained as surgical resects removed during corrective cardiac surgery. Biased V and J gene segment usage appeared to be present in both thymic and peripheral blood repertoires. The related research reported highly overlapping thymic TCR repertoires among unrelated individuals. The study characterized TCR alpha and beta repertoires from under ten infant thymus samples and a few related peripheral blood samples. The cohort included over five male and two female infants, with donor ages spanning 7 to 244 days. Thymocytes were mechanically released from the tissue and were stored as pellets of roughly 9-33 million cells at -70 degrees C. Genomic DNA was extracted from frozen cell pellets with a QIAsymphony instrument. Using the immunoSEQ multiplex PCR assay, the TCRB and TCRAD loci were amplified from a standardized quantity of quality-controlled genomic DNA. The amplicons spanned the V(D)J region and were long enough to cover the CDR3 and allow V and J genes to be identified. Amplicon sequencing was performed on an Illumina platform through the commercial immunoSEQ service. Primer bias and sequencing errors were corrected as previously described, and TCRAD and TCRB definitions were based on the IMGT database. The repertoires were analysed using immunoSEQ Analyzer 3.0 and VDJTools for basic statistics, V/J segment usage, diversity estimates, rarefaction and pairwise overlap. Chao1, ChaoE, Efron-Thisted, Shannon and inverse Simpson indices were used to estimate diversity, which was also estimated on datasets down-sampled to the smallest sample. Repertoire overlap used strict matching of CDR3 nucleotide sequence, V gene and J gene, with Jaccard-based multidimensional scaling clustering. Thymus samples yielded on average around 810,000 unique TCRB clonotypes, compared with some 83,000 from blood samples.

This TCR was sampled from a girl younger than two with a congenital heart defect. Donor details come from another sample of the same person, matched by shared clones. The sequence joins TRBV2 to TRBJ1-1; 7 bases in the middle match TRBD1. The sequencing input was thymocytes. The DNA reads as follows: TGTGCCAGCAGGGCGGACAGGACTGCCCTTATCCGGGGGAACACTGAAGCTTTCTTT. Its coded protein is CASRADRTALIRGNTEAFF.